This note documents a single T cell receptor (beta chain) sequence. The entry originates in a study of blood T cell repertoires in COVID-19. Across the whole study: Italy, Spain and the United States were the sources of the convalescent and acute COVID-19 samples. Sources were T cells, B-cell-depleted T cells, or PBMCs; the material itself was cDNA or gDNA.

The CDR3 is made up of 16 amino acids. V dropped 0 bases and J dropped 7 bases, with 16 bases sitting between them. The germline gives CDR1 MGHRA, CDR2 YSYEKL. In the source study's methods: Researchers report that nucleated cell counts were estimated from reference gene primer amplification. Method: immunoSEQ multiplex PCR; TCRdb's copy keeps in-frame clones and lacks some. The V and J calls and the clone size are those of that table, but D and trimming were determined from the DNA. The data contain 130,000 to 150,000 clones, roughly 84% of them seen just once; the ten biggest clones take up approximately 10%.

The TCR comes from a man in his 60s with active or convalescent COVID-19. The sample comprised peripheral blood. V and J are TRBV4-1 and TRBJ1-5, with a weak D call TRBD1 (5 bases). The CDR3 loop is CASSQDLSQGGQPQHF. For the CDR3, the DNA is TGCGCCAGCAGCCAAGATCTGAGTCAGGGAGGCCAGCCCCAGCATTTT.